A single sample gave rise to the 28 T cell receptor beta chains below, sequenced in a study of blood T cell repertoires in COVID-19. Method: immunoSEQ multiplex PCR; TCRdb's copy keeps in-frame clones and lacks some. Of tens of thousands of clones in the sample, about four fifths were seen once. Source material: peripheral blood. These receptor sequences come from a man older than 75 with COVID-19, enrolled during active disease.

V and J are TRBV30 and TRBJ1-3; D gene ambiguous. V dropped 3 bases and J dropped 0 bases, with 12 bases sitting between them. The CDR3 is made up of 15 amino acids. CDR1 is GTSNPN, CDR2 SVGIG, per germline (reference sequence). CDR3 protein: CAWRNWGGSGNTIYF. CDR3 bases: TGTGCCTGGAGGAACTGGGGAGGCTCTGGAAACACCATATATTTT.

This chain links TRBV19 with TRBJ1-5, with 9 bases that match TRBD1. The CDR3 length is 15 residues. After removal of 7 bases from V and 4 bases from J, the junction contained 8 bases not matched to a gene. CDR1 is LNHDA, CDR2 SQIVND, per germline (reference sequence). The chain's CDR3 is CASNTGTGINQPQHF. In DNA, the CDR3 is TGTGCCAGTAACACCGGGACAGGGATAAATCAGCCCCAGCATTTT.

Only one count was recorded for this clone. V usage is TRBV6-5 and J usage is TRBJ1-5; the match to TRBD1 covers 7 bases. Trimming removed 4 bases from V and 3 bases from J; junction bases left unmatched: 6. This CDR3 comprises 15 residues. CDR1 is MNHEY, CDR2 SVGAGI, per germline. The CDR3 nucleotides are TGTGCCAGCAGTTTCGACAGGGCCAACAATCAGCCCCAGCATTTT. This translates into CASSFDRANNQPQHF.

The chain recombines TRBV24-1 with TRBJ2-2; no definite D call. The V and J ends lost 2 bases and 9 bases respectively, with 6 bases between them. The CDR3 loop spans 12 amino acids. The germline CDR1 and CDR2 sequences are KGHDR and SFDVKD. The CDR3, as DNA: TGTGCCACCAGTGATTCCTGGCGGGAGCTGTTTTTT. The encoded protein is CATSDSWRELFF.

J is TRBJ2-3 and V is TRBV3-1 (or the pseudogene TRBV3-2); no clear D gene. Trimming removed 2 bases from V and 6 bases from J, with 6 bases in between. CDR3 length equals 12 residues. Germline V gives CDR1 LGHDT, CDR2 YNNKEL (reference sequence). The CDR3 reads CASSQLSDTQYF. The CDR3 DNA reads TGTGCCAGCAGCCAACTGAGCGATACGCAGTATTTT.

The chain has TRBV19 and TRBJ2-1; 11 bases map to TRBD1. Germline CDR1 reads LNHDA; CDR2 reads SQIVND (reference sequence). CDR3 size: 15 residues. J lost 4 bases, V lost 6 bases, and 5 bases had no gene match. The CDR3 sequence is CASSLRDRGYNEQFF. The CDR3 DNA follows: TGTGCCAGTAGCCTACGGGACAGGGGGTACAATGAGCAGTTCTTC.

This chain links TRBV3-1 (or the pseudogene TRBV3-2) with TRBJ1-5; 11 positions match TRBD1. The junction had 2 bases not matched to a gene; V was cut back by 1 base and J by 6 bases. CDR1 is LGHDT, CDR2 YNNKEL, per germline (reference sequence). CDR3 length: 15 amino acids. In nucleotides, the CDR3 is TGTGCCAGCAGCCAAGGGACAGGGGGCACTCAGCCCCAGCATTTT. Amino acid sequence: CASSQGTGGTQPQHF.

V is TRBV2 and J is TRBJ2-2; 11 positions match TRBD1. The CDR3 contains 14 residues. V shed 4 bases, J shed 6 bases, and the junction held 1 base outside the gene matches. Germline V gene sequence: CDR1 SNHLY, CDR2 FYNNEI. DNA of the CDR3: TGTGCCAGCAGTGGGACAGGGGGCCCCGGGGAGCTGTTTTTT. It encodes CASSGTGGPGELFF.

V gene TRBV2 combines with J gene TRBJ2-2; D gene uncertain. The germline V gene has CDR1 SNHLY and CDR2 FYNNEI. This CDR3 is 14 amino acids long. The V end was cut by 7 bases, the J end by 2 bases, with 11 bases between. CDR3 bases: TGTGCCAGCAAATTCTACGAAAACACCGGGGAGCTGTTTTTT. It translates to CASKFYENTGELFF.

This clone was recorded once. The chain recombines TRBV3-1 (or the pseudogene TRBV3-2) with TRBJ1-1, with TRBD1 as a possible D gene (5 bases). In germline, CDR1 is LGHDT, CDR2 YNNKEL (reference sequence). The CDR3 consists of 13 residues. Trimming pared 3 bases from V and 3 bases from J, leaving 8 bases between. The CDR3 DNA reads TGTGCCAGCAGCCAGATCAGGGACACTGAAGCTTTCTTT. This sequence encodes CASSQIRDTEAFF.

J is TRBJ1-5 and V is TRBV19, with 8 bases matching TRBD1. The J segment lost 0 bases and the V segment lost 4 bases, leaving 17 bases of the junction unmatched. Germline V gene sequence: CDR1 LNHDA, CDR2 SQIVND (reference sequence). The CDR3 is made up of 20 amino acids. CDR3 DNA sequence: TGTGCCAGTAGTACCCACGTCGGGACAGGAAAGGTCAATAGCAATCAGCCCCAGCATTTT. Its translation: CASSTHVGTGKVNSNQPQHF.

The rearrangement uses TRBV30 and TRBJ1-2; TRBD1 agrees at 7 bases. The CDR3 extends over 12 amino acids. Looked up from germline, CDR1 is GTSNPN and CDR2 is SVGIG (reference sequence). Germline trimming cut 4 bases from V and 8 bases from J; bases unmatched to any gene: 7. CDR3 coding DNA: TGTGCCTGGAATGCAGGGGGTTACGGCTACACCTTC. Residues: CAWNAGGYGYTF.

The chain is built from TRBV29-1 and TRBJ2-5; a weak D match, TRBD1 (6 bases). Per germline, CDR1 SQVTM and CDR2 ANQGSEA. V gave up 3 bases and J gave up 4 bases, with 9 bases separating them. The CDR3 sequence is 12 residues long. CDR3 sequence (DNA): TGCAGCGTTGAGCGCAGGGGAGAGACCCAGTACTTC. Translating it yields CSVERRGETQYF.

This clone occurred a few times. The V gene is TRBV2, the J gene TRBJ2-2; 12 bases map to TRBD2. The CDR3 has 16 residues. Germline V gene lookup returns CDR1 SNHLY and CDR2 FYNNEI. J lost 2 bases, V lost 4 bases, and 2 bases had no gene match. The CDR3 sequence is CASSGGLAGNTGELFF. The CDR3 DNA reads as TGTGCCAGCAGTGGAGGACTAGCGGGAAACACCGGGGAGCTGTTTTTT.

The chain couples TRBV20-1 to TRBJ2-7; possible D gene TRBD2, 6 bases. V dropped 3 bases and J dropped 0 bases, with 9 bases sitting between them. There are 13 residues in the CDR3. CDR1 and CDR2 from the germline V gene are DFQATT and SNEGSKA (reference sequence). CDR3 in amino acids: CSASRRVSYEQYF. The CDR3 bases are TGCAGTGCTAGTCGGAGGGTCTCCTACGAGCAGTACTTC.

The chain combines TRBV15 with TRBJ2-1; 9 positions agree with TRBD1. CDR1 and CDR2 from the germline V gene are LNHNV and YYDKDF (reference sequence). The CDR3 is 15 amino acids. Trimming took 6 bases from V and 3 from J; bases not matched to a gene: 6. The CDR3 region has the DNA TGTGCCACCAGTCTGGACAGGGGCATCTACAATGAGCAGTTCTTC. Translating gives CATSLDRGIYNEQFF. The full variable domain, completed using reference TRBV15 and TRBJ2-1, is DAMVIQNPRYQVTQFGKPVTLSCSQTLNHNVMYWYQQKSSQAPKLLFHYYDKDFNNEADTPDNFQSRRPNTSFCFLDIRSPGLGDTAMYLCATSLDRGIYNEQFFGPGTRLTVL.

This clone was picked up many times. CDR3 in DNA: TGTGCCAGCAGTTTATTGGGACTGAATCAGCCCCAGCATTTT. Translated: CASSLLGLNQPQHF. This rearrangement joins TRBV28 to TRBJ1-5, with D possibly being TRBD1 (5 bases). The CDR3 consists of 14 residues. Trimming shortened V by 1 base and J by 4 bases, and 8 bases separated the two germline ends. Germline V lookup: CDR1 MDHEN, CDR2 SYDVKM.

This sequence joins TRBV18 and TRBJ1-5; 10 bases are a match to TRBD1. The CDR3 extends over 17 amino acids. J lost 3 bases, V lost 1 base, and 6 bases had no gene match. Germline V CDR1 and CDR2: KGHSH, LQKENI. The CDR3 sequence: CASSPRPGTGDNQPQHF. DNA for the CDR3: TGTGCCAGCTCACCACGACCCGGGACAGGGGACAATCAGCCCCAGCATTTT. Filled out from reference TRBV18 and TRBJ1-5, the complete variable domain reads NAGVMQNPRHLVRRRGQEARLRCSPMKGHSHVYWYRQLPEEGLKFMVYLQKENIIDESGMPKERFSAEFPKEGPSILRIQQVVRGDSAAYFCASSPRPGTGDNQPQHFGDGTRLSIL.

The chain has TRBV14 and TRBJ2-1; 7 bases agree with TRBD2. Germline assignment: CDR1 SGHDN and CDR2 FVKESK. This CDR3 has 16 residues. Trimming cost V 0 bases and J 7 bases; bases outside gene matches: 9. Here the CDR3 reads CASSQDWGGSWNEQFF. As DNA, the CDR3 is TGTGCCAGCAGCCAAGATTGGGGCGGGAGTTGGAATGAGCAGTTCTTC.

The chain recombines TRBV5-4 with TRBJ1-1, with TRBD1 matching over 10 bases. The V gene end was trimmed by 2 bases and the J gene end by 1 base; junction bases not matched to a gene: 5. Germline V gene data show CDR1 as SGHNT and CDR2 as YYREEE (reference sequence). This CDR3 spans 16 amino acids. This CDR3 is CASSFRDRGPNTEAFF. DNA of the CDR3: TGTGCCAGCAGCTTTAGGGACAGGGGACCGAACACTGAAGCTTTCTTT. The variable domain in full, with the rest retrieved from reference TRBV5-4 and TRBJ1-1, is ETGVTQSPTHLIKTRGQQVTLRCSSQSGHNTVSWYQQALGQGPQFIFQYYREEENGRGNFPPRFSGLQFPNYSSELNVNALELDDSALYLCASSFRDRGPNTEAFFGQGTRLTVV.

Points on this clone: Other DNA sequences in this sample translate to the same CDR3. The chain links TRBV7-2 to TRBJ2-3; D gene uncertain. This CDR3 spans 14 amino acids. Germline V gene sequence: CDR1 SGHTA, CDR2 FQGNSA. Trimming took 3 bases from V and 1 from J, leaving 8 bases between them. In nucleotides, the CDR3 is TGTGCCAGCAGCTTTTCTTCTCGCACAGATACGCAGTATTTT. This codes for CASSFSSRTDTQYF.

This chain joins TRBV4-2 and TRBJ1-2; 7 bases are a match to TRBD1. The CDR3 spans 16 residues. V was pared by 1 base and J by 4 bases, with 9 bases of the junction left unmatched. Germline CDR1 and CDR2: LGHNA and YNFKEQ. The chain's CDR3 is CASSQGVTGMIYGYTF. The DNA for the CDR3 is TGTGCCAGCAGCCAAGGAGTGACAGGGATGATCTATGGCTACACCTTC.

The J gene is TRBJ2-1, the V gene TRBV12-3 or TRBV12-4; D might be TRBD1 (5 bases). V lost 5 bases, J lost 6 bases, and 8 bases lay in between. This CDR3 has 12 residues. The CDR3 sequence: CASSRGGNEQFF. CDR3 DNA sequence: TGTGCCAGCAGTAGGGGTGGCAATGAGCAGTTCTTC.

This chain connects TRBV6-6 to TRBJ1-4, with D maybe TRBD1 (6 bases). The length of the CDR3 is 12 residues. The V gene lost 8 bases and the J gene lost 8 bases, with 12 bases spanning the gap. Germline CDR1 and CDR2: MNHNY and SVGAGI (reference sequence). CDR3 region: CASQGQNEKLFF. In DNA, the CDR3 is TGTGCCAGCCAGGGGCAGAACGAAAAACTGTTTTTT.

This chain uses TRBV6-1 with TRBJ1-2; no definite D call. CDR3 size: 13 residues. Germline V CDR1 and CDR2: MNHNS, SASEGT. Between the trimmed V and J ends, which lost 2 bases and 3 bases, there was a span of 7 bases. The CDR3 here is CASSEMRDYGYTF. The CDR3, as DNA: TGTGCCAGCAGTGAAATGAGGGACTATGGCTACACCTTC.

This chain connects TRBV28 to TRBJ1-2; D not certain. Deletions cut 4 bases from V and 2 bases from J, with 14 bases between. Germline-derived CDR1 and CDR2 are MDHEN and SYDVKM. CDR3 length: 15 amino acids. This CDR3 is CASSSPRRANYGYTF. CDR3 coding DNA: TGTGCCAGCAGTTCCCCCCGGCGGGCAAACTATGGCTACACCTTC.

The rearrangement joins TRBV18 to TRBJ2-7, with 9 bases lining up with TRBD1. V gave up 7 bases and J gave up 3 bases; unmatched junction bases: 4. The CDR3 has 13 residues. The germline V gene has CDR1 KGHSH and CDR2 LQKENI. CDR3 sequence (DNA): TGTGCCAGCTTACCGGGACAGGGCTACGAGCAGTACTTC. This encodes CASLPGQGYEQYF.

V is TRBV28 and J is TRBJ1-4; D might be TRBD1 (6 bases). This CDR3 region has 15 residues. Per germline, CDR1 MDHEN and CDR2 SYDVKM. V was pared by 4 bases and J by 3 bases, with 12 bases between. The CDR3 here is CASSSTQGSNEKLFF. DNA of the CDR3: TGTGCCAGCAGTTCAACACAGGGATCTAATGAAAAACTGTTTTTT.